The 16 T cell receptor beta chains below all came from one sample that was sequenced in a study of blood T cells in healthy people across ages. Primed by a sample-barcoded 5' primer and a J-beta primer mix, a second PCR proceeded for about 6 to 11 cycles. TCRdb ran MiXCR on the 5' RACE reads and lists one entry per CDR3 protein. This table holds around 1,900,000 distinct CDR3 sequences, approximately 40% found once. The source material was blood. The receptors were sampled from a human donor in good health.

This clonotype appeared a few times. The chain recombines TRBV6-5 with TRBJ2-5, with D unresolved. The CDR3 is 16 residues long. Trimming removed 6 bases from V and 1 base from J, with 18 bases in between. CDR1 MNHEY and CDR2 SVGAGI come from the germline V gene. CDR3 coding DNA: TGTGCCAGCAGCCCAGGATATAGCAGCCCCCAAGAGACCCAGTACTTC. This translates into CASSPGYSSPQETQYF.

V is TRBV28 and J is TRBJ1-2; TRBD1 is a possible D gene (5 bases). Germline loops: CDR1 MDHEN, CDR2 SYDVKM. CDR3 length equals 15 residues. The V and J ends lost 5 bases and 1 base respectively, with 14 bases between them. CDR3 amino acids: CASSAGTEINYGYTF. In DNA, the CDR3 is TGTGCCAGCAGTGCCGGGACCGAGATTAACTATGGCTACACCTTC.

The CDR3 DNA follows: TGTGCCAGCAGTTACTCAGGGGGCCTTAACTATGGCTACACCTTC. This gives the protein CASSYSGGLNYGYTF. The rearrangement uses TRBV6-5 and TRBJ1-2; 7 bases match TRBD1. V lost 0 bases to trimming and J lost 1 base; unmatched junction nucleotides: 2. Germline values: CDR1 MNHEY, CDR2 SVGAGI. The length of the CDR3 is 15 residues.

This clonotype has more than one count but fewer than ten. Its ends do not fully match the called genes, so a read error is possible. V usage is TRBV27 and J usage is TRBJ2-1, with D possibly being TRBD2 (6 bases). The CDR3 consists of 15 residues. Germline CDR1 is MNHEY and CDR2 is SMNVEV (reference sequence). For the CDR3, the DNA is TGTGCCAGCAATTTAACTAGCCCCCCTTACAATGAGCAGTTCTTC. As protein: CASNLTSPPYNEQFF.

This chain joins TRBV20-1 and TRBJ2-5, with 9 bases that match TRBD2. CDR1 is DFQATT, CDR2 SNEGSKA, per germline (reference sequence). The CDR3 is made up of 13 amino acids. V lost 5 bases, J lost 5 bases, and 6 bases stayed unmatched. CDR3 amino acids: CSAPTSGSETQYF. The CDR3 DNA follows: TGCAGTGCTCCTACTAGCGGGTCGGAGACCCAGTACTTC.

The chain is built from TRBV7-9 and TRBJ2-7; no reliable D call. The CDR3 spans 13 residues. V was pared by 3 bases and J by 4 bases, with 10 bases between. The germline CDR1 and CDR2 sequences are SEHNR and FQNEAQ (reference sequence). CDR3 nucleotides: TGTGCCAGCAGCTTCGACGGAAAATACGAGCAGTACTTC. Translation: CASSFDGKYEQYF. The full variable domain, completed using reference TRBV7-9 and TRBJ2-7, is DTGVSQNPRHKITKRGQNVTFRCDPISEHNRLYWYRQTLGQGPEFLTYFQNEAQLEKSRLLSDRFSAERPKGSFSTLEIQRTEQGDSAMYLCASSFDGKYEQYFGPGTRLTVT.

J is TRBJ2-1 and V is TRBV7-8; the match to TRBD2 covers 10 bases. The CDR3 has 16 residues. Germline lookup yields CDR1 SGHVS and CDR2 FQNEAQ. J lost 10 bases, V lost 0 bases, and 9 bases had no gene match. CDR3 nucleotide sequence: TGTGCCAGCAGCTTAGCGCGAGCGGGAGGGATTAGGGAGCAGTTCTTC. Translating gives CASSLARAGGIREQFF.

This clonotype was observed a single time. V and J are TRBV20-1 and TRBJ2-2, with D unclear. V was shortened by 3 bases and J by 4 bases, with 12 bases between the two germline ends. Germline V gene lookup returns CDR1 DFQATT and CDR2 SNEGSKA (reference sequence). The CDR3 is 14 amino acids. CDR3 bases: TGCAGTGCTAGCAGTCGGAGTACCACCGGGGAGCTGTTTTTT. It encodes CSASSRSTTGELFF.

The V and J genes are TRBV5-1 and TRBJ2-1, with 7 bases that match TRBD1. CDR1 is SGHRS, CDR2 YFSETQ, per germline. V was clipped by 3 bases and J by 0 bases; unmatched bases: 6. The CDR3 consists of 16 residues. CDR3 sequence (DNA): TGCGCCAGCAGCTCAGGGACAGCCAGCTCCTACAATGAGCAGTTCTTC. Residues: CASSSGTASSYNEQFF.

This clonotype has ten or more counts. The V gene is TRBV4-3, the J gene TRBJ2-3; D tentatively fits TRBD1 or TRBD2 (5 bases each). The germline gives CDR1 LGHNA, CDR2 YSLEER. CDR3 length: 16 residues. V lost 0 bases to trimming and J lost 0 bases, with 10 bases between them. The CDR3 DNA reads TGCGCCAGCAGCCAAGAGGGGGAAGCTAGCACAGATACGCAGTATTTT. This sequence encodes CASSQEGEASTDTQYF.

This clonotype occurred many times. This rearrangement joins TRBV29-1 to TRBJ2-5, with D hard to call. The CDR3 loop spans 11 amino acids. The V and J ends lost 7 bases and 5 bases respectively, with 11 bases between them. Germline CDR1 reads SQVTM; CDR2 reads ANQGSEA. Written as DNA, the CDR3 is TGCAGCGCCTCACACGGGGAGACCCAGTACTTC. It translates to CSASHGETQYF.

The chain employs TRBV7-9 and TRBJ2-4; D not resolved. This CDR3 region has 12 residues. The germline V gene encodes CDR1 SEHNR and CDR2 FQNEAQ (reference sequence). Between the trimmed V and J ends, which lost 1 base and 13 bases, there was a span of 11 bases. CDR3 sequence reads: CASSLVSVEQYF. In DNA form, the CDR3 reads TGTGCCAGCAGCTTAGTGTCGGTTGAGCAGTACTTC. Full variable domain (rest looked up from reference TRBV7-9 and TRBJ2-4): DTGVSQNPRHKITKRGQNVTFRCDPISEHNRLYWYRQTLGQGPEFLTYFQNEAQLEKSRLLSDRFSAERPKGSFSTLEIQRTEQGDSAMYLCASSLVSVEQYFGAGTRLSVL.

This clonotype has only one observation. The rearrangement uses TRBV7-3 and TRBJ2-1, with 10 bases that match TRBD2. Per germline, CDR1 SGHTA and CDR2 FQGTGA. J was trimmed by 7 bases and V by 2 bases; bases with no gene match: 8. The CDR3 is 16 amino acids. In nucleotides, the CDR3 is TGTGCCAGCAGCTTACTAGCGGGGGCCCGTCGGAATGAGCAGTTCTTC. This sequence encodes CASSLLAGARRNEQFF.

This clonotype came up a few times. The rearrangement uses TRBV20-1 and TRBJ1-2; D is unresolved. Germline V gene lookup returns CDR1 DFQATT and CDR2 SNEGSKA (reference sequence). The V end was cut by 6 bases, the J end by 6 bases, with 14 bases between. The CDR3 length is 12 residues. The CDR3 sequence: CSAPTSTNGYTF. Here the CDR3 DNA reads TGCAGTGCCCCGACATCTACTAATGGCTACACCTTC.

As to this clonotype: One end of the junction is discordant with germline, which a read error may explain. This chain connects TRBV6-5 to TRBJ2-1; 9 nucleotides agree with TRBD1. The germline gives CDR1 MNHEY, CDR2 SVGAGI. The CDR3 consists of 16 residues. The CDR3 protein is CASSPYRDRAYNGQFF. The CDR3 DNA follows: TGTGCCAGCAGCCCATACCGGGACAGGGCCTACAATGGGCAGTTCTTC.

The chain couples TRBV28 to TRBJ2-6; the D gene is possibly TRBD2 (5 bases). Germline loops: CDR1 MDHEN, CDR2 SYDVKM. Deletions cut 2 bases from V and 12 bases from J, with 8 bases between. The CDR3 length is 12 residues. This CDR3 is CASSLPGSVLTF. The CDR3 DNA sequence: TGTGCCAGCAGTTTACCTGGGAGCGTCCTGACTTTC.